This TCR beta chain emerged from a study of blood T cells in healthy people across ages. Study-level results: Long-lived donors had more naive CD4+ cells and higher diversity than aged donors.

Worth noting for this clonotype: Its antigen remains unidentified.

Extraction of total RNA produced a minimum of 5.5 micrograms from each sample. The use of a sample-barcoded 5' primer and a J-beta primer mix characterized a second PCR of about 7 to 12 cycles. One entry per CDR3 protein results from TCRdb running MiXCR on the 5' RACE reads. The sample includes more than 650,000 distinct CDR3 sequences, about 53% of them seen just once. Germline loops: CDR1 MGHDK, CDR2 SYGVNS. The CDR3 sequence is 11 residues long. V lost 10 bases and J lost 0, with 6 bases in between. This clonotype originated in a man at least 80 years old in good health. The specimen was blood. This chain uses TRBV25-1 with TRBJ1-1; D uncertain. Here the CDR3 reads CATGVNTEAFF. CDR3 nucleotides: TGTGCCACCGGGGTGAACACTGAAGCTTTCTTT.